Presented here are 32 T cell receptor beta chains from one specimen sequenced in a study of blood T cells in healthy people across ages. PCR was performed a second time for roughly 7 to 11 cycles using a sample-barcoded 5' primer and a J-beta primer mix. TCRdb reprocessed the 5' RACE reads with MiXCR, giving one entry per CDR3 protein. The sample records 650,000 to 1,000,000 distinct CDR3 sequences, 46% being singletons. Material: blood. These receptor sequences come from an older man in good health.

This clonotype was counted between two and nine times. This chain joins TRBV13 and TRBJ1-6; possibly TRBD1 for D (5 bases). Trimming left V 0 bases short and J 1 base short, with 7 bases between. This CDR3 spans 16 amino acids. Germline-derived CDR1 and CDR2 are PRHDT and FYEKMQ (reference sequence). The CDR3 DNA sequence: TGTGCCAGCAGCTTAGGACAGGCGTCCTATAATTCACCCCTCCACTTT. This codes for CASSLGQASYNSPLHF. The full variable domain, with the rest looked up from reference TRBV13 and TRBJ1-6, is AAGVIQSPRHLIKEKRETATLKCYPIPRHDTVYWYQQGPGQDPQFLISFYEKMQSDKGSIPDRFSAQQFSDYHSELNMSSLELGDSALYFCASSLGQASYNSPLHFGNGTRLTVT.

V gene TRBV5-1 combines with J gene TRBJ2-7; D is unresolved. The J call may be faulty, since TRBJ2-5 better matches the DNA end. CDR1 and CDR2 (germline): SGHRS, YFSETQ. This CDR3 has 14 residues. CDR3 DNA sequence: TGCGCCAGCAGCTTCTCGCAGCCGCGGGAGACCCAGTACTTC. Translating gives CASSFSQPRETQYF.

The gene calls are TRBV29-1 and TRBJ2-5; 11 bases are shared with TRBD2. Looked up from germline, CDR1 is SQVTM and CDR2 is ANQGSEA. V gave up 7 bases and J gave up 13 bases; unmatched junction bases: 8. The CDR3 covers 11 residues. The CDR3 spells CSALSGGASYF. CDR3 coding DNA: TGCAGCGCCCTTAGCGGGGGGGCCTCGTACTTC.

This clonotype was counted between two and nine times. V is TRBV20-1 and J is TRBJ2-3, with D tentatively TRBD2 (6 bases). CDR1 is DFQATT, CDR2 SNEGSKA, per germline (reference sequence). CDR3 size: 14 residues. V was shortened by 5 bases and J by 1 base, with 13 bases between the two germline ends. CDR3 residues: CSADRDSGTDTQYF. The DNA of the CDR3 is TGCAGTGCTGACCGGGACTCAGGCACAGATACGCAGTATTTT.

In its sample, this clonotype was seen many times. The chain carries TRBV12-3 or TRBV12-4 and TRBJ2-5, with 14 bases identical to TRBD2. This CDR3 contains 16 residues. With V trimmed by 4 bases and J by 4 bases, 5 bases remained unmatched. The CDR3 nucleotides are TGTGCCAGCAGTTCCGGGACTAGCGGGAGTCGAGAGACCCAGTACTTC. Translation gives CASSSGTSGSRETQYF.

With regard to this clonotype: A clone one base away is much larger, so this may be a read error. The genes are TRBV7-2 and TRBJ2-7, with a possible D match to TRBD1 (5 bases). The CDR3 covers 15 residues. The V end lost 4 bases, the J end lost 5 bases, and 18 bases lay between the germline ends. Germline assignment: CDR1 SGHTA and CDR2 FQGNSA. The CDR3 region has the DNA TGTGCCAGCAGCTGCCTGGACATCAGAGGACACGAGCAGTACTTC. Translated, it gives CASSCLDIRGHEQYF.

This sequence joins TRBV9 and TRBJ2-3; D call uncertain. V was shortened by 1 base and J by 4 bases, with 10 bases between the two germline ends. Per the germline V gene, CDR1 is SGDLS and CDR2 is YYNGEE. The CDR3 sequence is 14 residues long. CDR3 amino acids: CASSVTMAADTQYF. The CDR3 coding sequence is TGTGCCAGCAGCGTAACGATGGCCGCAGATACGCAGTATTTT. The full variable domain, its missing parts supplied by reference TRBV9 and TRBJ2-3, is DSGVTQTPKHLITATGQRVTLRCSPRSGDLSVYWYQQSLDQGLQFLIQYYNGEERAKGNILERFSAQQFPDLHSELNLSSLELGDSALYFCASSVTMAADTQYFGPGTRLTVL.

The chain recombines TRBV6-2 or TRBV6-3 with TRBJ2-3; no clear D gene. The CDR3 contains 14 residues. Looked up from germline, CDR1 is MNHEY and CDR2 is SVGEGT. V was pared by 6 bases and J by 1 base, with 11 bases between. The CDR3 DNA reads TGTGCCAGCAGGGAAGGGATCCGCACAGATACGCAGTATTTT. Amino acids: CASREGIRTDTQYF.

The chain couples TRBV20-1 to TRBJ2-1; D unclear. This CDR3 region has 11 residues. The V gene lost 1 base and the J gene lost 4 bases, with 2 bases spanning the gap. CDR1 is DFQATT, CDR2 SNEGSKA, per germline (reference sequence). In DNA, the CDR3 is TGCAGTGCTAGAGCATACAATGAGCAGTTCTTC. Protein sequence: CSARAYNEQFF.

In its sample, this clonotype was seen a few times. The V and J genes are TRBV29-1 and TRBJ2-7; 9 bases match TRBD1. This CDR3 has 16 amino acids. Germline V gives CDR1 SQVTM, CDR2 ANQGSEA. The V segment lost 3 bases and the J segment 5 bases; nucleotides outside the gene matches: 14. CDR3: CSVDRQDRGVSDEQYF. As DNA, the CDR3 is TGCAGCGTTGACCGCCAGGACAGGGGTGTCTCGGACGAGCAGTACTTC.

The chain recombines TRBV20-1 with TRBJ2-7; 11 bases fit TRBD1. With V trimmed by 3 bases and J by 6 bases, 10 bases remained unmatched. Germline lookup yields CDR1 DFQATT and CDR2 SNEGSKA (reference sequence). This CDR3 has 15 residues. CDR3 amino acids: CSARGGTGGLSEQYF. In DNA, the CDR3 is TGCAGTGCTAGGGGGGGGACAGGGGGATTAAGCGAGCAGTACTTC.

In its sample, this clonotype was seen a few times. The chain is built from TRBV10-3 and TRBJ1-1; D uncertain. This CDR3 spans 11 amino acids. V was shortened by 6 bases and J by 7 bases, with 9 bases between the two germline ends. In germline, CDR1 is ENHRY, CDR2 SYGVKD. The CDR3 is CAISDLSEAFF. The CDR3 nucleotides are TGTGCCATCAGCGACCTCAGTGAAGCTTTCTTT.

This clonotype was counted a few times. The genes are TRBV13 and TRBJ1-4; D call uncertain. Trimming took off 3 bases at V and 5 bases at J, with 7 bases between the two ends. Germline CDR1 and CDR2: PRHDT and FYEKMQ (reference sequence). The CDR3 totals 13 residues. This CDR3 reads CASSFIQNEKLFF. As DNA, the CDR3 is TGTGCCAGCAGCTTCATACAGAATGAAAAACTGTTTTTT.

This clonotype was observed a handful of times. The CDR3 sequence: CTGTTGADTQYF. The CDR3 DNA reads as TGCACCGGGACAACAGGGGCAGATACGCAGTATTTT. The chain couples TRBV29-1 to TRBJ2-3; 7 nucleotides align to TRBD1. The CDR3 consists of 12 residues. CDR1 is SQVTM, CDR2 ANQGSEA, per germline.

The table lists this clonotype with a few counts. The chain has TRBV15 and TRBJ2-3; 8 nucleotides align to TRBD2. J was trimmed by 0 bases and V by 0 bases; bases with no gene match: 14. The CDR3 runs to 20 residues. The germline V gene has CDR1 LNHNV and CDR2 YYDKDF (reference sequence). CDR3 residues: CATSRDVRTSLSVSTDTQYF. Here the CDR3 DNA reads TGTGCCACCAGCAGAGATGTTAGGACTAGCCTGTCCGTTAGCACAGATACGCAGTATTTT.

This clonotype was seen more than once but under ten times. The V call is TRBV20-1, the J call TRBJ2-7; D call uncertain. The CDR3 extends over 14 amino acids. Deletions cut 0 bases from V and 3 bases from J, with 12 bases between. The germline V gene encodes CDR1 DFQATT and CDR2 SNEGSKA (reference sequence). The CDR3, as DNA: TGCAGTGCTAGAGATAGGCGTACAGTCTACGAGCAGTACTTC. It is translated as CSARDRRTVYEQYF.

This clonotype was picked up a small number of times. The chain links TRBV9 to TRBJ1-1; tentatively, D is TRBD1 (5 bases). The CDR3 loop spans 15 amino acids. Germline V CDR1 and CDR2: SGDLS, YYNGEE. V dropped 3 bases and J dropped 3 bases, with 15 bases sitting between them. CDR3 in amino acids: CASSAVGVRHTEAFF. CDR3 DNA: TGTGCCAGCAGCGCCGTGGGGGTGAGGCACACTGAAGCTTTCTTT.

This rearrangement joins TRBV7-2 to TRBJ1-2, with 9 bases lining up with TRBD1. CDR1 SGHTA and CDR2 FQGNSA come from the germline V gene. Losses at the gene ends were 1 base for V and 2 bases for J; bases not matched to a gene: 5. CDR3 length: 16 amino acids. The CDR3 here is CASSLVSGTGNYGYTF. The CDR3 region has the DNA TGTGCCAGCAGCTTAGTCTCCGGGACAGGGAACTATGGCTACACCTTC.

The chain joins TRBV6-2 or TRBV6-3 to TRBJ1-5; D not resolved. CDR3 length: 14 residues. Per the germline V gene, CDR1 is MNHEY and CDR2 is SVGEGT. Trimming removed 6 bases from V and 7 bases from J, with 16 bases in between. CDR3 DNA sequence: TGTGCCAGCAGGTACCCAGCAGAGAGGCAGCCCCAGCATTTT. It translates to CASRYPAERQPQHF.

The chain uses TRBV20-1 and TRBJ1-2; 8 positions match TRBD1. The length of the CDR3 is 13 residues. Looked up from germline, CDR1 is DFQATT and CDR2 is SNEGSKA (reference sequence). With 6 bases clipped from V and 4 bases from J, the junction kept 7 bases outside the gene matches. The CDR3 here is CSAKDRVAYGYTF. CDR3 bases: TGCAGTGCCAAGGACAGGGTGGCCTATGGCTACACCTTC.

This clonotype was observed a handful of times. This chain uses TRBV5-1 with TRBJ2-2; D is unclear. CDR1 is SGHRS, CDR2 YFSETQ, per germline. The CDR3 length is 12 residues. Trimming cost V 4 bases and J 8 bases, with 9 bases left between them. The CDR3 protein is CASSLGQGELFF. CDR3 coding DNA: TGCGCCAGCAGCCTAGGCCAGGGGGAGCTGTTTTTT.

This clonotype was counted ten times or more. The chain has TRBV7-2 and TRBJ2-1, with D tentatively TRBD2 (5 bases). This CDR3 contains 16 residues. Trimming shortened V by 1 base and J by 7 bases, and 17 bases separated the two germline ends. From germline, CDR1 is SGHTA and CDR2 FQGNSA. CDR3: CASSLVSVLVQNEQFF. The CDR3 region has the DNA TGTGCCAGCAGCTTAGTTTCCGTACTAGTGCAAAATGAGCAGTTCTTC.

This clonotype was seen only a few times. This chain connects TRBV7-9 to TRBJ2-7, with D unresolved. The germline V gene has CDR1 SEHNR and CDR2 FQNEAQ (reference sequence). Trimming left V 3 bases short and J 1 base short, with 7 bases between. The CDR3 runs to 13 residues. CDR3 DNA: TGTGCCAGCAGCTTCACACGATCCTACGAGCAGTACTTC. Translating gives CASSFTRSYEQYF.

The chain is built from TRBV6-1 and TRBJ2-3; D is unresolved. This CDR3 has 17 residues. The germline gives CDR1 MNHNS, CDR2 SASEGT. V was trimmed by 5 bases and J by 0 bases, leaving 18 bases between them. The CDR3 sequence: CASSIARTPESTDTQYF. Written as DNA, the CDR3 is TGTGCCAGCAGTATTGCCAGGACCCCGGAGAGCACAGATACGCAGTATTTT.

This clonotype was detected only once. This rearrangement joins TRBV12-3 or TRBV12-4 to TRBJ2-3; D might be TRBD2 (6 bases). This CDR3 contains 14 residues. Trimming shortened V by 7 bases and J by 4 bases, and 15 bases separated the two germline ends. The CDR3 bases are TGTGCCAGCAAAAATAGGGACTTTCCAGATACGCAGTATTTT. It yields the protein CASKNRDFPDTQYF.

V is TRBV6-5 and J is TRBJ1-1, with D perhaps TRBD1 (6 bases). Germline CDR1 is MNHEY and CDR2 is SVGAGI. V shed 6 bases and J shed 0 bases, with 11 bases lying between them. The CDR3 sequence is 14 residues long. In DNA form, the CDR3 reads TGTGCCAGCAGCCACCGGGACATGAACACTGAAGCTTTCTTT. It specifies CASSHRDMNTEAFF.

This rearrangement joins TRBV12-3 or TRBV12-4 to TRBJ2-5; D not resolved. Trimming removed 0 bases at V and 1 base at J, with 15 bases between. The CDR3 is 17 residues long. CDR3: CASSLAPPSVGQETQYF. The DNA for the CDR3 is TGTGCCAGCAGTTTAGCCCCCCCATCGGTTGGCCAAGAGACCCAGTACTTC.

The rearrangement joins TRBV6-2 or TRBV6-3 to TRBJ2-1, with D unresolved. The J call may not be correct, given that the DNA end is closer to TRBJ2-7. The CDR3 length is 13 residues. Per the germline V gene, CDR1 is MNHEY and CDR2 is SVGEGT. CDR3: CASSPHTSSEQYF. For the CDR3, the DNA is TGTGCCAGCAGCCCTCACACTTCCAGCGAGCAGTACTTC.

This clonotype has a handful of counts. The gene calls are TRBV5-4 and TRBJ2-3; the match to TRBD2 covers 10 bases. V dropped 4 bases and J dropped 6; count of bases not matched to a gene: 8. The CDR3 is 15 residues long. Germline CDR1 SGHNT, CDR2 YYREEE (reference sequence). The CDR3 protein is CASSVQGLAPDTQYF. The CDR3 DNA reads TGTGCCAGCAGCGTGCAGGGACTAGCGCCCGATACGCAGTATTTT.

The gene calls are TRBV25-1 and TRBJ2-5; D may match TRBD1 or TRBD2 (5 bases each). Looked up from germline, CDR1 is MGHDK and CDR2 is SYGVNS. The germline V and J ends were trimmed by 3 bases and 11 bases, with 19 bases remaining between them. The length of the CDR3 is 14 residues. The DNA of the CDR3 is TGTGCCAGCAGTGATCGGGACGGCCGCATGGGGCAGTACTTC. It yields the protein CASSDRDGRMGQYF.

The sample holds many counts of this clonotype. V and J are TRBV4-2 and TRBJ2-5, with TRBD2 identical over 9 bases. The junction had 0 bases not matched to a gene; V was cut back by 0 bases and J by 1 base. The CDR3 is 15 amino acids. The germline V gene encodes CDR1 LGHNA and CDR2 YNFKEQ. CDR3: CASSQERGGQETQYF. CDR3 sequence (DNA): TGTGCCAGCAGCCAAGAGCGGGGGGGCCAAGAGACCCAGTACTTC.

Concerning this clonotype: Given a much more abundant clone one base away, this may be a read error. The chain uses TRBV6-1 and TRBJ2-1, with D hard to call. The V gene lost 4 bases and the J gene lost 5 bases, with 9 bases spanning the gap. Per germline, CDR1 MNHNS and CDR2 SASEGT. The CDR3 is 13 amino acids. The CDR3 sequence: CASSALTDNEQFF. The DNA for the CDR3 is TGTGCCAGCAGTGCGCTAACGGACAATGAGCAGTTCTTC.